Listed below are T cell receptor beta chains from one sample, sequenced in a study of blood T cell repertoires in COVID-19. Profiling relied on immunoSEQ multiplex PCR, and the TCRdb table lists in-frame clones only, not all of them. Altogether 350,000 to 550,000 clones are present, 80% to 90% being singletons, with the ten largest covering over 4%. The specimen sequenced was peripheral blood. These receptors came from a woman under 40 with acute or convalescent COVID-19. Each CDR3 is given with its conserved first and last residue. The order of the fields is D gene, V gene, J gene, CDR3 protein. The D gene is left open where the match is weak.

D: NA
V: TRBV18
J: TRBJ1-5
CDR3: CASSPGPGADNQPQHF

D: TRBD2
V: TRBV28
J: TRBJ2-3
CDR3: CASTSGGAGTDTQYF

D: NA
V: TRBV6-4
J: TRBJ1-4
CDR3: CASSHGPGEKLFF

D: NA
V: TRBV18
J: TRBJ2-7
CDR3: CASSPSAGEYEQYF

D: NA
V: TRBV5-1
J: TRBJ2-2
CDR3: CASLLMAGTGELFF

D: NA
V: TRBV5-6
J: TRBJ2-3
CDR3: CASMRGGTDTQYF

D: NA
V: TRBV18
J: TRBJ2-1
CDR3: CASYTSRVWPYNEQFF

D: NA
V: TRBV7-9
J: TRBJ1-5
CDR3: CASSPSGSNQPQHF

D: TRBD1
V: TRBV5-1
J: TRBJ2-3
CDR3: CASSSGPTGSDTQYF

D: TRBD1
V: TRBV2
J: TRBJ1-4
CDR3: CASSGVEGAGEKLFF

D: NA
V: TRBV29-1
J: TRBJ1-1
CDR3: CSAGQRTEAFF

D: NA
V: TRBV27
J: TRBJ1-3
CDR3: CASSSWTDSGNTIYF

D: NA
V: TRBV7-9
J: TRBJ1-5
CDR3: CASSLSGSRQPQHF

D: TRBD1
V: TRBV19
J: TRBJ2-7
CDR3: CASSLGRGQYEQYF

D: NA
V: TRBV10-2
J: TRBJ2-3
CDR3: CATTSISDTQYF

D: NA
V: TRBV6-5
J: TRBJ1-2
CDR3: CASSRQGLANYGYTF

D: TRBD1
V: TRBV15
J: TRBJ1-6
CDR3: CATKGRTGGSPLHF

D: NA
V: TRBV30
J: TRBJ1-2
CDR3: CARRDTGEVGYTF

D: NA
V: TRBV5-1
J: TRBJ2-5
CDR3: CASSLRGQQVETQYF

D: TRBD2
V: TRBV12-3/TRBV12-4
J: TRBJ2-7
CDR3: CASGGGPYEQYF

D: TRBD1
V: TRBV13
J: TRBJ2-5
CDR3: CASSARGTGHFETQYF

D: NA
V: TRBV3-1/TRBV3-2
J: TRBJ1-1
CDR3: CASSLTTNTEAFF

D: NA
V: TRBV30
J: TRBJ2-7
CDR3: CAWSGDSYEQYF

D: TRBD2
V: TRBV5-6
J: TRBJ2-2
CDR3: CASSRLAGEFGELFF

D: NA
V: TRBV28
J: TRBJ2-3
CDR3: CASREIGGSTDTQYF

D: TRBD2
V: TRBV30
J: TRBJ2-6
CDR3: CAWIGRGGSGANVLTF

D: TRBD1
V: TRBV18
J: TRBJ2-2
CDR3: CASSPTGSSGELFF

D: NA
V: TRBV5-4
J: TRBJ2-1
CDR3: CASSLGRGATEQFF

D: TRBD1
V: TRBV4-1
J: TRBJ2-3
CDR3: CASSPGTDSTDTQYF

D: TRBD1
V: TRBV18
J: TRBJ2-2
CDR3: CASSRGQGLAGELFF

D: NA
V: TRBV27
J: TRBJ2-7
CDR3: CASSLRGSGAYEQYF

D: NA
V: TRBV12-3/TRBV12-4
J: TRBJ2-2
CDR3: CATNGGGELFF

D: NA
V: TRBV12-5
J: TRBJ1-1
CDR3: CASGLAGTEAFF

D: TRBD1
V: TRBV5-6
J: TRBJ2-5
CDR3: CASSPLGQGAQTQYF

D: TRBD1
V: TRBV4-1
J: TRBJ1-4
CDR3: CASSQEDRVYEKLFF

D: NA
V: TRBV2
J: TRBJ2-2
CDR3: CASRARVRTGELFF

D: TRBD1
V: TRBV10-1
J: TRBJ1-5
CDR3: CASSAGTGGQPQHF

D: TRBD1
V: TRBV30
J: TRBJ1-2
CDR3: CAWRGARGADYGYTF

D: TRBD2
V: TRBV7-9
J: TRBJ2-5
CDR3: CASSTGLAGGLQETQYF

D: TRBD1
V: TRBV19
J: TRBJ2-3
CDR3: CASSRDRADTQYF

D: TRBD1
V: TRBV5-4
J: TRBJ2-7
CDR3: CASRAYGDRSAYEQYF